This TCR beta chain was captured in a study of shared clonotypes between healthy human individuals. Study results and caveats: When naive CD4 clonotypes were compared across four donors, around 4.6% were shared.

Sequencing was performed with immunoSEQ multiplex PCR; in TCRdb, only in-frame clones are kept and a portion is missing. This table has more than 2,000,000 clones, over 85% appearing once. V gave up 2 bases and J gave up 3 bases, with 13 bases separating them. Germline V gene data show CDR1 as SGHDN and CDR2 as FVKESK. This CDR3 comprises 15 residues. Comment on this clone: What it recognizes is unknown.

The TCR sequence derives from a man between 18 and 29 years old in good health. Some clones in this sample may be carry-over from other donors' samples. This chain links TRBV14 with TRBJ2-5, with no clear D. Sequences were obtained from naive CD4+ T cells from PBMCs. Subset noted: CD45RA+ positively selected. CDR3 sequence reads: CASSQRRSNEETQYF. In DNA form, the CDR3 reads TGTGCCAGCAGCCAAAGGCGAAGCAACGAAGAGACCCAGTACTTC.